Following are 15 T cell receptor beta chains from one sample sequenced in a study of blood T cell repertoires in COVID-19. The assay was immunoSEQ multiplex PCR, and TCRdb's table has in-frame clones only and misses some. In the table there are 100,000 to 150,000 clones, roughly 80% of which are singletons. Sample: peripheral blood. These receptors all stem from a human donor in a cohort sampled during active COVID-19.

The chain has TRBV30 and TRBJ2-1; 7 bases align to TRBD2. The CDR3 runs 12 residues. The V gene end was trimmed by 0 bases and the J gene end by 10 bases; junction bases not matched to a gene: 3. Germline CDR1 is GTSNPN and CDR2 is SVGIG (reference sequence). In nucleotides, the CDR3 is TGTGCCTGGAGTGTCGCGGGAGTCGAGCAGTTCTTC. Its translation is CAWSVAGVEQFF.

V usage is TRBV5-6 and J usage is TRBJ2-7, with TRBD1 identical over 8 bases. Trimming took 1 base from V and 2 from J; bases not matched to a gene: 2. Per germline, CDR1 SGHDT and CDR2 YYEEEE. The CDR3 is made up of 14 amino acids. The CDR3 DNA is TGTGCCAGCAGCTTGCGGACAGGGCCCTACGAGCAGTACTTC. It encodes CASSLRTGPYEQYF.

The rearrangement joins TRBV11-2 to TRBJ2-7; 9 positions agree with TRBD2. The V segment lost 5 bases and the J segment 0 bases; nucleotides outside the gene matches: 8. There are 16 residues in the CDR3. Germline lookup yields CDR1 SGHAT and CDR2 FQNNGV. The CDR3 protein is CASSPGSSGVSYEQYF. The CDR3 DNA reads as TGTGCCAGCAGCCCCGGGTCTAGCGGGGTCTCCTACGAGCAGTACTTC.

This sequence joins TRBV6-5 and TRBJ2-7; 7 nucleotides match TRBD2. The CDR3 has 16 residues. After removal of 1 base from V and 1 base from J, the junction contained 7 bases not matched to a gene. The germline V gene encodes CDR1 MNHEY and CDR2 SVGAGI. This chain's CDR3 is CASSYFQASGSYEQYF. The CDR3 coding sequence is TGTGCCAGCAGTTACTTCCAGGCTAGCGGTTCCTACGAGCAGTACTTC.

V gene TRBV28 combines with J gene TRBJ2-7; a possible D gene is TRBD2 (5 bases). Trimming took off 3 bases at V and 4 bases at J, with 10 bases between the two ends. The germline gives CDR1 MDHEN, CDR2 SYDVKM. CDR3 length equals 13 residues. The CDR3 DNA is TGTGCCAGCAGTTTCGGAGGAGGTTACGAGCAGTACTTC. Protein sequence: CASSFGGGYEQYF. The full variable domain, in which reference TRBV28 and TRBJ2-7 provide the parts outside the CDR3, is DVKVTQSSRYLVKRTGEKVFLECVQDMDHENMFWYRQDPGLGLRLIYFSYDVKMKEKGDIPEGYSVSREKKERFSLILESASTNQTSMYLCASSFGGGYEQYFGPGTRLTVT.

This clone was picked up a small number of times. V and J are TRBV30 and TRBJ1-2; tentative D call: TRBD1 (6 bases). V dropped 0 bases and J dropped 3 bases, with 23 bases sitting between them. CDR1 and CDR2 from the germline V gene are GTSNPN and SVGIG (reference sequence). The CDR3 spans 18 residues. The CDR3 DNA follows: TGTGCCTGGAGTGTACGGCCCGAGCCCGGGGGGCGCGACTATGGCTACACCTTC. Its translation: CAWSVRPEPGGRDYGYTF.

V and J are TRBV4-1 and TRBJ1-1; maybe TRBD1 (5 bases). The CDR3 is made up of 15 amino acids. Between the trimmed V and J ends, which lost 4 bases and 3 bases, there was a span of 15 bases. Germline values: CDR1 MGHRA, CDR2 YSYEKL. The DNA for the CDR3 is TGCGCCAGCAGCCTTGACAGCACCCACGACACTGAAGCTTTCTTT. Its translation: CASSLDSTHDTEAFF.

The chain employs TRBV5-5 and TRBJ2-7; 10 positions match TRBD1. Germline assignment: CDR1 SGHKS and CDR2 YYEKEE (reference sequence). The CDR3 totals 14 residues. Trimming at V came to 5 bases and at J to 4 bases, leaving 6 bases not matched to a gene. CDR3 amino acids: CASRATGGGYEQYF. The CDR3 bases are TGTGCCAGCAGGGCGACAGGGGGCGGGTACGAGCAGTACTTC.

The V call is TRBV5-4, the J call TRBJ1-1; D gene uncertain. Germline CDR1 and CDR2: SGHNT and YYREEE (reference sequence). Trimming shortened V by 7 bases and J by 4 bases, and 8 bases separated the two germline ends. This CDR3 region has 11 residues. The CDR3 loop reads CASLRGTEAFF. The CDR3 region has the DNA TGTGCCAGCCTCAGAGGCACTGAAGCTTTCTTT.

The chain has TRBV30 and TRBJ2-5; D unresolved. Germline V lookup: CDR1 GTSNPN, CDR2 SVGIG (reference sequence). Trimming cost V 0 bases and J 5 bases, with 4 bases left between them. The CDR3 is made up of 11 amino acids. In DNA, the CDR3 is TGTGCCTGGAGTGTAGAGGAGACCCAGTACTTC. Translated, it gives CAWSVEETQYF.

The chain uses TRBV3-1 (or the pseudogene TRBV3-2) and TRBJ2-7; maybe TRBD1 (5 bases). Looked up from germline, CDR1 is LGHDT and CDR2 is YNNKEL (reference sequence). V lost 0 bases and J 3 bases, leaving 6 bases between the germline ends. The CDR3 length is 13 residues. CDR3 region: CASSQDQGYEQYF. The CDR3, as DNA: TGTGCCAGCAGCCAAGACCAGGGCTACGAGCAGTACTTC.

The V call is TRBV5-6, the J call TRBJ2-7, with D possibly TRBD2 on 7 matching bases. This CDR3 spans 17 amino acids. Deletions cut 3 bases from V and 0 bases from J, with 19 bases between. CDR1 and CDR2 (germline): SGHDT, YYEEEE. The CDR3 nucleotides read TGTGCCAGCAGCTCAACCCTAGTACGGGGGGCCTCCTACGAGCAGTACTTC. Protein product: CASSSTLVRGASYEQYF.

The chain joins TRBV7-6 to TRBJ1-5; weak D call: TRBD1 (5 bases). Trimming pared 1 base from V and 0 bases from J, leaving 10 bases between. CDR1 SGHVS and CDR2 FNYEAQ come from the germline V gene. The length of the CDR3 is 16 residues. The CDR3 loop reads CASSLGGTSSNQPQHF. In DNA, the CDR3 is TGTGCCAGCAGCTTAGGCGGGACGTCTAGCAATCAGCCCCAGCATTTT.

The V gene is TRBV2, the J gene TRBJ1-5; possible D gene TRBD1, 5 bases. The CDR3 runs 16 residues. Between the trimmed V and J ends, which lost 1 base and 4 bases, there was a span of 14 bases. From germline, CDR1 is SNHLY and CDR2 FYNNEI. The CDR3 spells CASSEEGGTANQPQHF. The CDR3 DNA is TGTGCCAGCAGTGAAGAGGGAGGGACCGCTAATCAGCCCCAGCATTTT.

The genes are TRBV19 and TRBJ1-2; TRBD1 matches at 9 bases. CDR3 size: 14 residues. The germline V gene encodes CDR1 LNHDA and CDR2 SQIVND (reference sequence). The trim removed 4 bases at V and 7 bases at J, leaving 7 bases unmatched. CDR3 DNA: TGTGCCAGTAGTACCACAGGGGGCAGCTCTGGCTACACCTTC. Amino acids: CASSTTGGSSGYTF.